This T cell receptor (beta chain) was identified during a study of T-cell reconstitution after alpha-beta-depleted transplantation in children. The CDR3 consists of 13 residues. The ends were cut back, 4 bases at V and 0 bases at J, with 5 bases in the middle. The TCRbeta library incorporated unique molecular identifiers. TCRdb recomputed calls from the PCR reads with MiXCR, one row per CDR3 protein. The sample carries around 490,000 distinct CDR3 sequences, roughly an eighth recorded once. The sequenced sample was PBMCs, mostly from graft donor cells, obtained 180 days after TCRalphabeta/CD19-depleted stem cell transplant. The chain uses TRBV12-3 or TRBV12-4 and TRBJ2-3; no reliable D call. The receptor comes from a female patient between 2 and 15 years old who had a stem cell transplant for aplastic anemia, so the T cells may come from the graft donor. CDR3 nucleotides: TGTGCCAGCAGTTGGCCCAGCACAGATACGCAGTATTTT. It translates to CASSWPSTDTQYF.